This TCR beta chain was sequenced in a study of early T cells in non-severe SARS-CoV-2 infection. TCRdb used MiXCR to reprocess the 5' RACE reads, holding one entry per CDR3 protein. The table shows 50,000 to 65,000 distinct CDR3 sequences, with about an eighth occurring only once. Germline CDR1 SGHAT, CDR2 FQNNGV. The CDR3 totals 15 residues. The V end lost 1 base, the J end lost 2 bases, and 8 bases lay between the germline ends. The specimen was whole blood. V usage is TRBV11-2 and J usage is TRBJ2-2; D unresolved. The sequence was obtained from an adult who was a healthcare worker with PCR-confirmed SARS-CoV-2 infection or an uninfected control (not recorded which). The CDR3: CASSLGGTNTGELFF. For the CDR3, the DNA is TGTGCCAGCAGCTTAGGAGGCACAAACACCGGGGAGCTGTTTTTT.